This TCR beta chain appears in the sequencing data of a study of blood T cell repertoires in COVID-19. For the study at large: There were acute and convalescent COVID-19 samples, and they came from the United States, Italy and Spain. In each case, the material was cDNA or gDNA derived from T cells, B-cell-depleted T cells, or PBMCs.

Sequencing used immunoSEQ multiplex PCR; TCRdb keeps in-frame clones, though not all of them. The sample consists of about 270,000 clones, more than 70% of them appearing once. This CDR3 has 13 amino acids. Remarks on this clone: Its ends do not fully match the called genes, so a read error is possible.

The chain is built from TRBV12-3 or TRBV12-4 and TRBJ1-2, with D perhaps TRBD1 (5 bases). The TCR was taken from a woman aged 80 or older with COVID-19, enrolled during active disease. Material for sequencing was peripheral blood. CDR3 sequence reads: CASSSTANHGYTF. The CDR3 nucleotides read TGTGCCAGCAGTTCGACAGCTAACCATGGCTACACCTTC.